These T cell receptor beta chains were read from a single sample in a study of blood T cell repertoires in COVID-19. The method was immunoSEQ multiplex PCR; TCRdb's version includes in-frame clones alone and lacks a portion of them. The data show about 190,000 clones, nearly 80% seen once. Sequences were obtained from peripheral blood. These receptors were taken from a woman in her seventies with acute or convalescent COVID-19. CDR3s leave out the opening cysteine and the closing phenylalanine or tryptophan. A row's size may be missing; if present it is once, few, many or a size class.

V gene,CDR3 length,J gene,clone size,CDR3 protein
TRBV5-1,13,TRBJ2-1,.,ASSLFIGSIDEQF
TRBV24-1,14,TRBJ2-5,.,ATSDPRTGPIETQY
TRBV29-1,12,TRBJ2-7,once,SVARGGGSYEQY
TRBV3-1/TRBV3-2,12,TRBJ2-1,.,ASSLSHSPHEQF
TRBV3-1/TRBV3-2,12,TRBJ2-5,.,ASSQGGSGETQY
TRBV5-4,13,TRBJ2-1,.,ASSLGQGVLNEQF
TRBV13,9,TRBJ2-5,.,ASSFRETQY
TRBV12-3/TRBV12-4,9,TRBJ1-4,.,ASTAYEKLF
TRBV5-6,14,TRBJ1-5,few,ASSLLVSGGGQPQH
TRBV15,14,TRBJ2-2,.,ATSRVQGGDGGELF
TRBV20-1,14,TRBJ2-7,.,SASRTSEGPQYEQY
TRBV18,12,TRBJ2-7,once,ASSPPDKTYEQY
TRBV30,12,TRBJ2-7,.,AWSVGFGTREQY
TRBV2,13,TRBJ2-2,.,ASSSEREWGGELF
TRBV29-1,10,TRBJ2-7,few,SVSGTGYEQY
TRBV13,12,TRBJ2-5,.,ASSPREGEETQY
TRBV10-2,14,TRBJ1-3,once,ASSATGGSSGNTIY
TRBV4-1,13,TRBJ2-7,.,ASSQQDRGGREQY
TRBV6-1,12,TRBJ2-7,.,ASSFRDSSYEQY
TRBV19,14,TRBJ1-5,.,ASSIRGALNNQPQH
TRBV18,15,TRBJ2-5,.,ASSSNSGTGDWGTQY
TRBV7-8,12,TRBJ1-2,.,ASSLAGVDYGYT
TRBV2,12,TRBJ2-4,.,ASSVRDKKNIQY
TRBV9,14,TRBJ2-2,few,ASSPSARRNTGELF
TRBV9,14,TRBJ2-2,.,ASSVGRTSGTGELF
TRBV19,14,TRBJ1-3,.,ASSILDSRPGNTIY
TRBV24-1,16,TRBJ2-1,.,ATSDFRTSGRSYNEQF
TRBV19,14,TRBJ1-5,many,ASSPRQGNSNQPQH
TRBV5-1,12,TRBJ2-6,few,ASLDTSGANVLT
TRBV7-2,12,TRBJ1-2,.,ASSFDRGEDGYT
TRBV4-1,11,TRBJ2-7,.,ASSQERDRAQY
TRBV7-8,14,TRBJ2-7,few,ASSLEGTAISYEQY
TRBV7-9,10,TRBJ2-7,.,ASSLGTGDQY
TRBV25-1,13,TRBJ1-5,.,ASSEGTGLYQPQH
TRBV5-5,13,TRBJ2-7,.,ASSLGRDRGYEQY
TRBV7-9,11,TRBJ1-4,.,ASGGTLGEKLF
TRBV2,14,TRBJ2-1,few,ASSASGGHTGNEQF
TRBV10-3,11,TRBJ2-7,once,AISDGTGDEQY
TRBV3-1/TRBV3-2,12,TRBJ2-1,.,ASSQTSTHNEQF
TRBV12-3/TRBV12-4,11,TRBJ2-3,.,ASSFGGRDTQY
TRBV29-1,11,TRBJ1-2,.,SVQDREAYGYT
TRBV5-1,12,TRBJ1-2,.,ASSRTGDNYGYT
TRBV30,11,TRBJ1-2,.,AWGTGAFYGYT
TRBV9,14,TRBJ2-3,.,ASSAGLAGVEDTQY
TRBV24-1,12,TRBJ2-2,.,ATSDFRDTGELF
TRBV5-1,14,TRBJ2-5,.,ASSFRVGLGGETQY
TRBV5-5,13,TRBJ2-1,.,ASSWTAGGYNEQF
TRBV28,9,TRBJ1-6,few,ASGQGAPLH
TRBV10-2,11,TRBJ2-7,.,ASRGDITYEQY
TRBV21-1,15,TRBJ2-5,few,ASRKNPGQGAWETQY
TRBV19,11,TRBJ2-3,.,ASSIERGHLQY
TRBV5-6,12,TRBJ2-3,.,ASFAGVGTDTQY
TRBV5-1,13,TRBJ1-1,.,ASSWGQIQNTEAF
TRBV29-1,14,TRBJ2-1,.,SVEPHGQREGHEQF